This T cell receptor (beta chain) was sequenced for a study of T cell repertoires in cytomegalovirus infection. Looking at the study overall: A matching HLA type, together with CMV infection, was signaled by public TCR beta signatures.

Germline loops: CDR1 MNHNS, CDR2 SASEGT. The CDR3 has 15 residues. Trimming left V 5 bases short and J 0 bases short, with 13 bases between. General study results and limits: Pooled public TCR beta family frequency picked out CMV carriers with the relevant HLA.

This clonotype has a count of ten or more. Its target is not known. Each CDR3 protein is one row after TCRdb ran MiXCR on the reads. This sample yields approximately 500,000 distinct CDR3 sequences, of which around 11% are seen a single time; about 10% belongs to the top ten. The chain combines TRBV6-1 with TRBJ1-1; a weak D match, TRBD1 (6 bases). This receptor was obtained from a human donor in good health (CMV status not recorded). Some clones in this sample may be carry-over from other donors' samples. The specimen was PBMCs. The CDR3 DNA is TGTGCCAGCAGTCTCCTAGGACAGATGAACACTGAAGCTTTCTTT. Translation: CASSLLGQMNTEAFF.